Following are 21 T cell receptor beta chains from one sample sequenced in a study of blood T cells in healthy people across ages. Next came a second PCR, run for about 6 to 11 cycles, which used a sample-barcoded 5' primer along with a J-beta primer mix. MiXCR, applied by TCRdb to the 5' RACE reads, yields one record per CDR3 protein. The data show fewer than 600,000 distinct CDR3 sequences, about 29% seen once. The data were also submitted as part of a second study, on T cells of mothers and their children.

Sequenced input: blood. These receptor sequences come from a boy younger than 10 in good health.

This clonotype was detected only a few times. This sequence joins TRBV7-2 and TRBJ1-5; TRBD1 agrees at 9 bases. V shed 5 bases, J shed 6 bases, and the junction held 8 bases outside the gene matches. This CDR3 is 15 amino acids long. CDR1 is SGHTA and CDR2 is FQGNSA in the germline V gene. This CDR3 is CASSGDRGSGQPQHF. Here the CDR3 DNA reads TGTGCCAGCAGCGGCGACAGGGGGTCAGGTCAGCCCCAGCATTTT.

The chain is built from TRBV12-5 and TRBJ1-3; weak D call: TRBD1 (5 bases). Trimming cost V 2 bases and J 7 bases, with 21 bases left between them. CDR1 and CDR2 from the germline V gene are LGHNT and FRNRAP. CDR3 length: 17 amino acids. CDR3 region: CASGLTIDSLSKNTIYF. The CDR3 DNA follows: TGTGCTAGTGGTTTGACGATTGACAGTTTAAGCAAGAACACCATATATTTT.

This clonotype was counted many times. The CDR3 bases are TGTGCCAGCAGTCGACTAGCGGGGAACAATGAGCAGTTCTTC. This sequence encodes CASSRLAGNNEQFF. V usage is TRBV6-2 or TRBV6-3 and J usage is TRBJ2-1; 11 bases fit TRBD2. Looked up from germline, CDR1 is MNHEY and CDR2 is SVGEGT. CDR3 size: 14 residues. The junction had 2 bases not matched to a gene; V was cut back by 5 bases and J by 5 bases.

The chain links TRBV15 to TRBJ1-3; D is undetermined. Germline loops: CDR1 LNHNV, CDR2 YYDKDF (reference sequence). V lost 0 bases to trimming and J lost 2 bases, with 11 bases between them. The CDR3 contains 16 residues. The CDR3 DNA reads TGTGCCACCAGCAGAGATAAAGGACCACCTGGAAACACCATATATTTT. Its protein is CATSRDKGPPGNTIYF.

This clonotype was counted only a few times. V and J are TRBV19 and TRBJ2-7; D perhaps matches TRBD2 (5 bases). Trimming took 3 bases from V and 5 from J, leaving 17 bases between them. Germline V gene sequence: CDR1 LNHDA, CDR2 SQIVND (reference sequence). The CDR3 runs to 15 residues. This CDR3 is CASSISGKPSHEQYF. In DNA form, the CDR3 reads TGTGCCAGTAGTATCTCCGGGAAACCGAGCCACGAGCAGTACTTC. Supplemented by reference TRBV19 and TRBJ2-7, the full variable domain reads DGGITQSPKYLFRKEGQNVTLSCEQNLNHDAMYWYRQDPGQGLRLIYYSQIVNDFQKGDIAEGYSVSREKKESFPLTVTSAQKNPTAFYLCASSISGKPSHEQYFGPGTRLTVT.

This clonotype was seen once. The chain combines TRBV6-5 with TRBJ2-3, with unresolved D. V was shortened by 6 bases and J by 4 bases, with 11 bases between the two germline ends. Germline CDR1 is MNHEY and CDR2 is SVGAGI. The CDR3 is made up of 13 amino acids. This CDR3 is CASRRGRPDTQYF. For the CDR3, the DNA is TGTGCCAGCAGACGTGGACGACCAGATACGCAGTATTTT.

This clonotype was observed a few times. The chain employs TRBV1 and TRBJ2-3; TRBD2, the table's D call, lacks a check against the DNA. TRBV1 is classified as a pseudogene. The CDR3 covers 18 residues. DNA of the CDR3: TGCACCAGCAGCCAAGATACGGTCCGGGGGGGCTCGGTAGATACGCAGTATTTT. Amino acid sequence: CTSSQDTVRGGSVDTQYF.

The chain links TRBV2 to TRBJ1-3, with a weak D call TRBD1 (6 bases). In germline, CDR1 is SNHLY, CDR2 FYNNEI. V was cut by 6 bases and J by 0 bases, with 12 bases left in between. There are 15 residues in the CDR3. The CDR3 DNA follows: TGTGCCAGCAGACGGACAGTACTCTCTGGAAACACCATATATTTT. Translated: CASRRTVLSGNTIYF.

Only a few counts were recorded for this clonotype. The chain carries TRBV9 and TRBJ2-3; possibly TRBD1 for D (6 bases). The CDR3 runs 15 residues. V dropped 0 bases and J dropped 1 base, with 9 bases sitting between them. CDR1 is SGDLS and CDR2 is YYNGEE in the germline V gene. CDR3 region: CASSVGPGGTDTQYF. The CDR3 coding sequence is TGTGCCAGCAGCGTAGGGCCAGGGGGCACAGATACGCAGTATTTT.

Concerning this clonotype: One base away lies a much larger clone, so this may be a sequencing read error. This rearrangement joins TRBV11-2 to TRBJ2-7; tentatively, D is TRBD2 (6 bases). The CDR3 is 14 amino acids. Germline assignment: CDR1 SGHAT and CDR2 FQNNGV. The ends were cut back, 1 base at V and 2 bases at J, with 9 bases in the middle. Here the CDR3 reads CASSLVSGAYEQYF. CDR3 sequence (DNA): TGTGCCAGCAGCTTAGTGTCGGGGGCCTACGAGCAGTACTTC.

The chain joins TRBV3-1 to TRBJ1-2; D unclear. The CDR3 spans 15 residues. V shed 4 bases and J shed 0 bases, with 12 bases lying between them. Germline V CDR1 and CDR2: LGHDT, YNNKEL (reference sequence). The CDR3 DNA follows: TGTGCCAGCAGCCGCCGACCGAGAGCTAACTATGGCTACACCTTC. Amino acids: CASSRRPRANYGYTF.

CDR3: CASSLSRGGGTEAFF. The DNA of the CDR3 is TGTGCCAGCAGTTTATCAAGGGGTGGCGGCACTGAAGCTTTCTTT. The V gene is TRBV27, the J gene TRBJ1-1; TRBD1 might be the D (5 bases). Trimming took off 0 bases at V and 4 bases at J, with 12 bases between the two ends. The CDR3 extends over 15 amino acids. CDR1 MNHEY and CDR2 SMNVEV come from the germline V gene (reference sequence).

The rearrangement joins TRBV5-4 to TRBJ2-3; 8 nucleotides align to TRBD1. The CDR3 is 15 residues long. The trim removed 4 bases at V and 4 bases at J, leaving 8 bases unmatched. Germline loops: CDR1 SGHNT, CDR2 YYREEE (reference sequence). CDR3 sequence (DNA): TGTGCCAGCAGCCAGTCGACAGGGGTGGCAGATACGCAGTATTTT. Protein: CASSQSTGVADTQYF.

This clonotype has at least ten counts. V usage is TRBV3-1 and J usage is TRBJ2-1; TRBD2 matches at 7 bases. V shed 2 bases, J shed 6 bases, and the junction held 7 bases outside the gene matches. The CDR3 is 15 amino acids. The germline gives CDR1 LGHDT, CDR2 YNNKEL (reference sequence). CDR3 sequence reads: CASSQLSGGANEQFF. The CDR3 coding sequence is TGTGCCAGCAGCCAATTGTCGGGGGGTGCCAATGAGCAGTTCTTC.

The rearrangement links TRBV24-1 to TRBJ2-5, with 12 bases lining up with TRBD2. The J call may be incorrect, as the DNA end agrees better with TRBJ2-1. Looked up from germline, CDR1 is KGHDR and CDR2 is SFDVKD. The CDR3 consists of 17 residues. CDR3 DNA sequence: TGTGCCACCAGTGATTCCCCCGGGACTAGCGGGTACAATGAGCAGTTCTTC. Protein product: CATSDSPGTSGYNEQFF.

The gene calls are TRBV9 and TRBJ2-1; 9 nucleotides line up with TRBD1. CDR1 SGDLS and CDR2 YYNGEE come from the germline V gene. The trim removed 4 bases at V and 5 bases at J, leaving 4 bases unmatched. The CDR3 consists of 14 residues. This CDR3 is CASSLRQGDNEQFF. DNA for the CDR3: TGTGCCAGCAGCCTCCGACAGGGGGACAATGAGCAGTTCTTC.

The rearrangement links TRBV20-1 to TRBJ2-7; 8 positions match TRBD2. Germline V CDR1 and CDR2: DFQATT, SNEGSKA (reference sequence). The CDR3 length is 19 residues. With V trimmed by 0 bases and J by 0 bases, 16 bases remained unmatched. The CDR3, as DNA: TGCAGTGCTAGAGATGGGGTGAAAGGGGGACTAGGGTACTCCTACGAGCAGTACTTC. Encoded protein: CSARDGVKGGLGYSYEQYF.

The V call is TRBV24-1, the J call TRBJ2-3, with D unresolved. Deletions cut 0 bases from V and 6 bases from J, with 6 bases between. This CDR3 contains 13 residues. Germline V gene sequence: CDR1 KGHDR, CDR2 SFDVKD. For the CDR3, the DNA is TGTGCCACCAGTGATTTGCGGACGGATACGCAGTATTTT. This translates into CATSDLRTDTQYF.

The chain employs TRBV19 and TRBJ2-7, with 9 bases fitting TRBD1. The CDR3 is 14 amino acids. With 9 bases clipped from V and 1 base from J, the junction kept 7 bases outside the gene matches. Per germline, CDR1 LNHDA and CDR2 SQIVND (reference sequence). The CDR3 region is CASRRTGVSYEQYF. The CDR3 region has the DNA TGTGCCAGCCGGCGGACAGGGGTTTCCTACGAGCAGTACTTC.

This clonotype was seen once. Written as DNA, the CDR3 is TGCGCCAGTTCACCAGGGGAGGTTCAGCCCCAGCATTTT. Protein: CASSPGEVQPQHF. The V gene is TRBV10-2, the J gene TRBJ1-5; D is perhaps TRBD1 (6 bases). The CDR3 extends over 13 amino acids. The germline gives CDR1 WSHSY, CDR2 SAAADI. Trimming stripped 9 bases from V and 6 bases from J, with 15 bases between.

V gene TRBV20-1 combines with J gene TRBJ2-3; 11 bases align to TRBD2. The CDR3 extends over 14 amino acids. In germline, CDR1 is DFQATT, CDR2 SNEGSKA (reference sequence). The junction had 7 bases not matched to a gene; V was cut back by 5 bases and J by 6 bases. This CDR3 is CSARIAGGSDTQYF. In DNA form, the CDR3 reads TGCAGTGCTCGAATAGCGGGAGGGTCGGATACGCAGTATTTT.